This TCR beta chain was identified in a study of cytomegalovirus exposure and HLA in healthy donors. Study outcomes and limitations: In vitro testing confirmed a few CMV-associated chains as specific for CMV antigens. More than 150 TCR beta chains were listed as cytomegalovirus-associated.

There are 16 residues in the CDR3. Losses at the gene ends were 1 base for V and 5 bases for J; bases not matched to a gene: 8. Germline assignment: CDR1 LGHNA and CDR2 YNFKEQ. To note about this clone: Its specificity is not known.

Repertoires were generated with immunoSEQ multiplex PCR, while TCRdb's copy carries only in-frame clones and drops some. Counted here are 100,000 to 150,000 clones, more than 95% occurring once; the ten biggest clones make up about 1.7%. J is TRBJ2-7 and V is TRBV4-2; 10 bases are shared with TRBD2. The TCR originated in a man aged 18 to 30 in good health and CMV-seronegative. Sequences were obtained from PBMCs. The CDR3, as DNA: TGTGCCAGCAGCCAAGGGCTAGCGGGAGCGAGGAACGAGCAGTACTTC. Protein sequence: CASSQGLAGARNEQYF.